This is a list of T cell receptor beta chains from one sample in a study of OX40 agonist ivuxolimab in advanced cancers. This table comes from immunoSEQ multiplex PCR, and its TCRdb copy is limited to in-frame clones, with some not included. The sample includes 65,000 to 80,000 clones, 90% to 95% of them seen just once. Material: CD4+ or CD8+ T cells sorted from blood, obtained in a trial of the OX40 agonist ivuxolimab. The receptor source for this set is an adult with an advanced solid tumor such as melanoma, head and neck, liver or kidney cancer. Both conserved end residues are part of each CDR3. A D gene is named only where the DNA matches it firmly. Clone sizes are given selectively: once, few, many, or a class where the clone is expanded.

DNA: TGTGCCAGCAGCAAAGCGCAGGGGGCGCGGCGGGAGACCCAGTACTTC
CDR3: CASSKAQGARRETQYF
D: NA
size: once
V: TRBV21-1
J: TRBJ2-5

DNA: TGTGCCAGCAGCTTGGCGCCAGGGAGCTCCTACGAGCAGTACTTC
CDR3: CASSLAPGSSYEQYF
D: NA
size: NA
V: TRBV5-4
J: TRBJ2-7

DNA: TGTGCCAGCAGCTTAGGAGGGCACGGGGAGCTGTTTTTT
CDR3: CASSLGGHGELFF
D: NA
size: NA
V: TRBV7-2
J: TRBJ2-2

DNA: TGTGCCAGCAGCCTCAGAGGGAACTATGGCTACACCTTC
CDR3: CASSLRGNYGYTF
D: NA
size: NA
V: TRBV6-5
J: TRBJ1-2

DNA: TGCAGCGTTGAATGGCTAGCGGGAGGGGAGACCCAGTACTTC
CDR3: CSVEWLAGGETQYF
D: TRBD2
size: NA
V: TRBV29-1
J: TRBJ2-5

DNA: TGTGCCAGCAGGGAGGCAGGGGGCGTGTACACTGAAGCTTTCTTT
CDR3: CASREAGGVYTEAFF
D: TRBD1
size: few
V: TRBV28
J: TRBJ1-1

DNA: TGTGCCAGCAGCCCGCAAGAGACCCAGTACTTC
CDR3: CASSPQETQYF
D: NA
size: NA
V: TRBV7-8
J: TRBJ2-5

DNA: TGTGCCAGTAGTTTCGCGGTGGGCCTCGCGAACACCGGGGAGCTGTTTTTT
CDR3: CASSFAVGLANTGELFF
D: NA
size: NA
V: TRBV19
J: TRBJ2-2

DNA: TGTGCCAGCATAATCGGGGAAGGGGATGAGCAGTTCTTC
CDR3: CASIIGEGDEQFF
D: NA
size: few
V: TRBV6-6
J: TRBJ2-1

DNA: TGTGCCAGCTCTCCCAGGGGGAGTGATGGCTACACCTTC
CDR3: CASSPRGSDGYTF
D: TRBD1
size: NA
V: TRBV6-5
J: TRBJ1-2

DNA: TGTGCCAGCAGTTACTCAAGTCCCGGGGGAGATACGCAGTATTTT
CDR3: CASSYSSPGGDTQYF
D: NA
size: few
V: TRBV6-6
J: TRBJ2-3

DNA: TGCGCCAGCAACGAACTAGCGGGAGATGATGAGCAGTTCTTC
CDR3: CASNELAGDDEQFF
D: TRBD2
size: NA
V: TRBV5-1
J: TRBJ2-1

DNA: TGTGCTAGCCAATCGGGACTCCGGAGGGGGGAGACCCAGTACTTC
CDR3: CASQSGLRRGETQYF
D: NA
size: NA
V: TRBV7-7
J: TRBJ2-5

DNA: TGCAGCGTTGAAGTCGACAGGGACCAGCCCCAGCATTTT
CDR3: CSVEVDRDQPQHF
D: TRBD1
size: NA
V: TRBV29-1
J: TRBJ1-5

DNA: TGTGCCAGCAGCCTCACAGGGGGATTCGCAACAGATACGCAGTATTTT
CDR3: CASSLTGGFATDTQYF
D: TRBD1
size: NA
V: TRBV11-2
J: TRBJ2-3

DNA: TGCGCCAGCAGCTTGGTTAACTCTTCACCCCTCCACTTT
CDR3: CASSLVNSSPLHF
D: NA
size: NA
V: TRBV5-1
J: TRBJ1-6

DNA: TGTGCCAGCAGCGACCTAGGGGGTTCCTACAATGAGCAGTTCTTC
CDR3: CASSDLGGSYNEQFF
D: NA
size: NA
V: TRBV7-3
J: TRBJ2-1

DNA: TGTGCCAGCAGCTTAGAAGGAGGTACGCAGTATTTT
CDR3: CASSLEGGTQYF
D: NA
size: NA
V: TRBV7-3
J: TRBJ2-3

DNA: TGTGCCAGCAGTTTTGGCGGGAGGGACGAGCAGTACTTC
CDR3: CASSFGGRDEQYF
D: TRBD2
size: NA
V: TRBV28
J: TRBJ2-7

DNA: TGTGCCAGCAGTGTAGGAGGCGGAGCTAACTATGGCTACACCTTC
CDR3: CASSVGGGANYGYTF
D: NA
size: NA
V: TRBV2
J: TRBJ1-2

DNA: TGTGCCAGCAGTGCCCCAGGGTCAGATACGCAGTATTTT
CDR3: CASSAPGSDTQYF
D: NA
size: NA
V: TRBV6-6
J: TRBJ2-3

DNA: TGCGCCAGCAGCCAAACAGGGGGGCCCTACGAGCAGTACTTC
CDR3: CASSQTGGPYEQYF
D: TRBD1
size: once
V: TRBV5-1
J: TRBJ2-7

DNA: TGTGCCAGTAGTATCCAGGTCTTCATCACTGAAGCTTTCTTT
CDR3: CASSIQVFITEAFF
D: NA
size: medium-sized
V: TRBV19
J: TRBJ1-1

DNA: TGTGCCAGCAGCCCACACCCTTACCAAGAGACCCAGTACTTC
CDR3: CASSPHPYQETQYF
D: NA
size: NA
V: TRBV7-2
J: TRBJ2-5

DNA: TGTGCCAGCAGGTTGTCGGGGGCAGGAGAGACCCAGTACTTC
CDR3: CASRLSGAGETQYF
D: NA
size: NA
V: TRBV7-2
J: TRBJ2-5

DNA: TGTGCCAGCAGTCTTACTTCCCCGGGAGATACGCAGTATTTT
CDR3: CASSLTSPGDTQYF
D: NA
size: NA
V: TRBV7-2
J: TRBJ2-3

DNA: TGTGCCAGCAGTGAAGCGCTGGGCGCTGTGGCCAAAAACATTCAGTACTTC
CDR3: CASSEALGAVAKNIQYF
D: NA
size: NA
V: TRBV6-1
J: TRBJ2-4

DNA: TGCAGTGTGGGCCCTTCGGATGGCTACACCTTC
CDR3: CSVGPSDGYTF
D: NA
size: NA
V: TRBV20-1
J: TRBJ1-2

DNA: TGCGCCAGCAGCGCCGGACTAGCGGGAGGGGGGGAGCTGTTTTTT
CDR3: CASSAGLAGGGELFF
D: TRBD2
size: once
V: TRBV5-1
J: TRBJ2-2

DNA: TGCGCCAGCGGGACAGGGTTCTTGGGGACTGAAGCTTTCTTT
CDR3: CASGTGFLGTEAFF
D: TRBD1
size: NA
V: TRBV5-1
J: TRBJ1-1

DNA: TGTGCCAGCAGCCGAAATATCGCCAGGGGCAATCAGCCCCAGCATTTT
CDR3: CASSRNIARGNQPQHF
D: NA
size: NA
V: TRBV2
J: TRBJ1-5

DNA: TGTGCCAGCAGTTACAGTGGCGAGCAGTACTTC
CDR3: CASSYSGEQYF
D: NA
size: NA
V: TRBV6-5
J: TRBJ2-7

DNA: TGTGCCAGCAGCGGGGAGGTTCGGGAAAAACTGTTTTTT
CDR3: CASSGEVREKLFF
D: NA
size: once
V: TRBV5-8
J: TRBJ1-4

DNA: TGCGCCAGCAGCCAATATTTGCGTGGACTAGCCGGGCACGAGCAGTACTTC
CDR3: CASSQYLRGLAGHEQYF
D: TRBD2
size: NA
V: TRBV4-3
J: TRBJ2-7

DNA: TGTGCCAGCAGCTTAGAATCGGAAAGGAACACTGAAGCTTTCTTT
CDR3: CASSLESERNTEAFF
D: NA
size: NA
V: TRBV7-9
J: TRBJ1-1

DNA: TGCGCCAGCAGCTTGTGGGGATCCGGGGCCAACGTCCTGACTTTC
CDR3: CASSLWGSGANVLTF
D: NA
size: NA
V: TRBV5-1
J: TRBJ2-6

DNA: TGTGCCAGCAGCAAACGACTAGCGGGAGCAAGGAACACCGGGGAGCTGTTTTTT
CDR3: CASSKRLAGARNTGELFF
D: TRBD2
size: NA
V: TRBV7-8
J: TRBJ2-2

DNA: TGCGCCAGCAGCTTGGAAGGATATGGCTACACCTTC
CDR3: CASSLEGYGYTF
D: NA
size: once
V: TRBV5-1
J: TRBJ1-2

DNA: TGTGCCAGCAGCTTACAAGGTTATGAGCAGTACTTC
CDR3: CASSLQGYEQYF
D: NA
size: NA
V: TRBV11-3
J: TRBJ2-7

DNA: TGTGCCAGCAGTTACCCGACCGGGGCCACGGCCAATGAGCAGTTCTTC
CDR3: CASSYPTGATANEQFF
D: NA
size: NA
V: TRBV6-6
J: TRBJ2-1

DNA: TGTGCCAGCAGTTTCATATGGGACGGAATCGAGAAGATTTTCAATGGCTACACCTTC
CDR3: CASSFIWDGIEKIFNGYTF
D: NA
size: once
V: TRBV28
J: TRBJ1-2

DNA: TGCGCCAGCAGCTTGGCCCCGAAAACCGGGGAGCTGTTTTTT
CDR3: CASSLAPKTGELFF
D: NA
size: NA
V: TRBV5-1
J: TRBJ2-2

DNA: TGTGCCAGCAGTGGCGCGGGCCGGACTTCCTACGAGCAGTACTTC
CDR3: CASSGAGRTSYEQYF
D: NA
size: NA
V: TRBV6-1
J: TRBJ2-7